This is a list of T cell receptor beta chains from one sample in a study of cytomegalovirus exposure and HLA in healthy donors. Clones were sequenced by immunoSEQ multiplex PCR, and TCRdb holds only the in-frame ones, with some missing. Of about 180,000 clones listed, under 85% are singletons. The specimen sequenced was PBMCs. Every receptor here comes from a human donor in good health. The CDR3 runs from the conserved cysteine through the conserved F or W.

V: TRBV18; length: 15; J: TRBJ2-3; CDR3: CASSPQGQVTDTQYF
V: TRBV18; length: 17; J: TRBJ1-2; CDR3: CASSPISHSPPNYGYTF
V: TRBV13; length: 14; J: TRBJ1-2; CDR3: CASSLMWGSNGYTF
V: TRBV11-2; length: 14; J: TRBJ1-5; CDR3: CASSLLGGNQPQHF
V: TRBV5-1; length: 15; J: TRBJ2-7; CDR3: CASSLGGRSSYEQYF
V: TRBV18; length: 16; J: TRBJ1-1; CDR3: CASSPRRQGSYTEAFF
V: TRBV5-4; length: 14; J: TRBJ1-1; CDR3: CASSFDVGVTEAFF
V: TRBV19; length: 18; J: TRBJ1-5; CDR3: CASSIWGRRQGSNQPQHF
V: TRBV4-1; length: 15; J: TRBJ1-3; CDR3: CASSQSPGSRNTIYF
V: TRBV7-9; length: 13; J: TRBJ2-1; CDR3: CASSDSSGDEQFF
V: TRBV5-4; length: 15; J: TRBJ2-1; CDR3: CASSPGGVSYNEQFF
V: TRBV7-9; length: 16; J: TRBJ2-1; CDR3: CASSLARQGARDEQFF
V: TRBV20-1; length: 11; J: TRBJ1-2; CDR3: CSAKIGVGYTF
V: TRBV9; length: 14; J: TRBJ1-1; CDR3: CASSGIPGDTEAFF
V: TRBV27; length: 18; J: TRBJ2-3; CDR3: CASSLSWGTSGGADTQYF
V: TRBV4-3; length: 14; J: TRBJ2-1; CDR3: CASSQDKRYNEQFF
V: TRBV7-6; length: 13; J: TRBJ1-2; CDR3: CASSLRQGYGYTF
V: TRBV4-1; length: 18; J: TRBJ2-1; CDR3: CASSQVGTIAGGYNEQFF
V: TRBV29-1; length: 13; J: TRBJ2-7; CDR3: CSANLRGGSEQYF
V: TRBV5-1; length: 14; J: TRBJ2-5; CDR3: CASSLGQVSETQYF
V: TRBV12-2; length: 24; J: TRBJ1-6; CDR3: CASRLLTGGILRGPVSSYNSPLHF